The 5 T cell receptor beta chains in this list originate from one sample, sequenced in a study of blood T cell repertoires in COVID-19. Repertoires were generated with immunoSEQ multiplex PCR, while TCRdb's copy carries only in-frame clones and drops some. Of under 450,000 clones in the sample, under 85% are singletons; the top ten hold approximately 5%. The sample taken for sequencing was PBMCs or T cells enriched from blood (not recorded which). All receptors come from a woman aged 45-59 years who had recovered from COVID-19.

The CDR3, as DNA: TGTGCCACCAGCAGAGAGAAAGTCCGACTAAGTGGCGGGGGCTACACCTTC. It codes for CATSREKVRLSGGGYTF. The chain combines TRBV15 with TRBJ1-2; unclear D gene. Between the trimmed V and J ends, which lost 0 bases and 8 bases, there was a span of 22 bases. Germline assignment: CDR1 LNHNV and CDR2 YYDKDF (reference sequence). The CDR3 contains 17 residues.

The chain is built from TRBV15 and TRBJ1-2; TRBD1 matches at 8 bases. The CDR3 runs 14 residues. After removal of 5 bases from V and 4 bases from J, the junction contained 6 bases not matched to a gene. Germline loops: CDR1 LNHNV, CDR2 YYDKDF (reference sequence). As DNA, the CDR3 is TGTGCCACCAGCCGCGACAGGGGCTCCTATGGCTACACCTTC. As protein: CATSRDRGSYGYTF.

V gene TRBV19 combines with J gene TRBJ1-4; tentatively, D is TRBD1 (6 bases). Germline CDR1 is LNHDA and CDR2 is SQIVND (reference sequence). CDR3 length: 15 residues. Trimming removed 3 bases from V and 7 bases from J, with 15 bases in between. The CDR3 loop reads CASSIFRDNGEKLFF. The CDR3 DNA reads as TGTGCCAGTAGTATCTTCCGGGACAACGGTGAAAAACTGTTTTTT.

This clone was seen a few times. This chain connects TRBV4-3 to TRBJ1-1, with D hard to call. Trimming took 3 bases from V and 6 from J, leaving 8 bases between them. From germline, CDR1 is LGHNA and CDR2 YSLEER. The CDR3 totals 12 residues. CDR3 amino acids: CASSQDSAEAFF. DNA for the CDR3: TGCGCCAGCAGCCAGGATAGCGCTGAAGCTTTCTTT.

This chain uses TRBV5-4 with TRBJ2-1; TRBD2 matches 8 bases. The CDR3 has 15 residues. The J segment lost 3 bases and the V segment lost 0 bases, leaving 2 bases of the junction unmatched. CDR1 and CDR2 from the germline V gene are SGHNT and YYREEE (reference sequence). The CDR3 coding sequence is TGTGCCAGCAGCTTGGCGGGAGGGGTCTACAATGAGCAGTTCTTC. Its translation is CASSLAGGVYNEQFF.